This T cell receptor (beta chain) derives from a study of T-cell memory formation after mild COVID-19. Study details: Largely donor-specific TCR clusters were found.

V shed 3 bases and J shed 2 bases, with 5 bases lying between them. Germline V gene lookup returns CDR1 KGHSH and CDR2 LQKENI. CDR3 length: 12 amino acids. A single record per CDR3 protein comes from TCRdb applying MiXCR to the 5' RACE reads. The table includes about 210,000 distinct CDR3 sequences, around 30% detected once. This clonotype was counted a few times. Its antigen is as yet unknown. Study conclusions and caveats: Contracting clones localized mainly to CM and EM when CD4+ and mainly to EMRA when CD8+. A balance of CD4 and CD8 characterized clones contracting day 15 to 85, whereas later expanders leaned CD4+.

The chain uses TRBV18 and TRBJ2-7; no clear D. The TCR was taken from an adult woman who had mild COVID-19 (a few samples of this study predate the infection). Cell type and time point are not known. Sequenced sample: PBMCs or a T cell subset sorted from them (not recorded which). CDR3 nucleotide sequence: TGTGCCAGCTCACCGACGACCTACGAGCAGTACTTC. It encodes CASSPTTYEQYF.